This note documents a single T cell receptor beta chain sequence. Its antigen remains unidentified. Sequencing used immunoSEQ multiplex PCR; TCRdb keeps in-frame clones, though not all of them. The sample yields some 90,000 clones, about 93% seen once. The sample originates from a study of graft-versus-host responses after intestinal transplantation. Study results and caveats: GvH clones were found in recipient marrow; some appeared first in ileum or blood.

This receptor was obtained from a human donor who received an intestinal transplant. This material consisted of unstimulated CD8+ T cells sorted from spleen or lymph node cells, taken before intestinal transplant.

Here the CDR3 reads CASSLTGAEAFF. The CDR3 DNA sequence: TGCGCCAGCAGCTTGACAGGGGCTGAAGCTTTCTTT. The chain recombines TRBV5-1 with TRBJ1-1; 7 nucleotides align to TRBD1. V gave up 1 base and J gave up 6 bases; unmatched junction bases: 0. This CDR3 is built from 12 residues. CDR1 and CDR2 from the germline V gene are SGHRS and YFSETQ. The complete variable domain, with remaining parts taken from reference TRBV5-1 and TRBJ1-1, reads KAGVTQTPRYLIKTRGQQVTLSCSPISGHRSVSWYQQTPGQGLQFLFEYFSETQRNKGNFPGRFSGRQFSNSRSEMNVSTLELGDSALYLCASSLTGAEAFFGQGTRLTVV.